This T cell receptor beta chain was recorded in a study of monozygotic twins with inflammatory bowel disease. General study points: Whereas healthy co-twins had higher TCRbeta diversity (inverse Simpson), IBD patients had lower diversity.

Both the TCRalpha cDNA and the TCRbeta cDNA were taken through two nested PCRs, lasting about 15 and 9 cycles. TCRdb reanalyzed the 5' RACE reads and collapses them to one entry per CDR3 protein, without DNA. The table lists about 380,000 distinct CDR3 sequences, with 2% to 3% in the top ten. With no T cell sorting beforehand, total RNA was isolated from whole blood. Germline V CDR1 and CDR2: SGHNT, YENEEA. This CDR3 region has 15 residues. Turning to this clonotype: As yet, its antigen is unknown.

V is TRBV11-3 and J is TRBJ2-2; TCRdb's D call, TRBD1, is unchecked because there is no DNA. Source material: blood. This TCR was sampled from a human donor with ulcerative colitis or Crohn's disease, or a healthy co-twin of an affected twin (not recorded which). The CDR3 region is CASSQRGGGPGELFF.